This section outlines one T cell receptor beta chain sequence together with its context. The target antigen is unknown. Trimming cost V 8 bases and J 2 bases, with 9 bases left between them. CDR3 length equals 12 residues. Germline loops: CDR1 MGHDK, CDR2 SYGVNS. This sample stems from a study of T cell responses to AZD1222 COVID-19 vaccine. Notes on the study in general: Donors were largely white British and mainly female; clonal diversity was possibly underestimated. Baseline serology detected seropositivity in only six AZD1222 recipients.

The data were produced by immunoSEQ multiplex PCR, yet TCRdb's version contains in-frame clones alone and is incomplete. In the table there are over 70,000 clones, roughly 85% of which are singletons. This TCR was sampled from an adult in good health. The chain is built from TRBV25-1 and TRBJ1-1; D ambiguous. Material: peripheral blood, obtained on day 0 of AZD1222 vaccination. CDR3 nucleotides: TGTGCCAGCTGCGACGGAAACACTGAAGCTTTCTTT. It encodes CASCDGNTEAFF.